The clone carrying this TCR beta chain has at least ten counts. Its antigen is still unknown. The data stem from a study of CD8+CD57+ T cells in acquired aplastic anemia. Study details: The study obtained an average of about 3.2 ug of DNA from sorted CD4+ and CD8+ cells. On average, healthy donors gave 8.5 million to 13 million reads for CD4+ cells. Study outcomes and limitations: Patients and healthy controls showed no significant CD8+ Simpson's diversity difference. Shared by patients and controls, almost 30 CD8+ CDR3s were abundant in patients.

V gave up 8 bases and J gave up 2 bases, with 17 bases separating them. Germline-derived CDR1 and CDR2 are SGHAT and FQNNGV. The CDR3 runs 15 residues. For CDR3 and TCR beta VDJ profiling, genomic DNA was the template used. TCRdb analysed the reads with MiXCR anew, one entry per CDR3 protein. Here the sample spans about 170,000 distinct CDR3 sequences, roughly 47% being singletons. The receptor comes from a human donor in good health. V usage is TRBV11-2 and J usage is TRBJ2-3; TRBD1 might be the D (5 bases). The sample taken for sequencing was sorted CD4+, CD8+, or CD8+CD57+ T cells (not recorded which) from PBMCs. The CDR3 coding sequence is TGTGCCAGCGGAAAAAGGGCAGGGAACACAGATACGCAGTATTTT. Its translation: CASGKRAGNTDTQYF.